This TCR beta chain was sequenced during a study of CD8+ T cells in alopecia areata. Study information: Severity was scored as percentage of affected scalp area in treated patients.

RNA, once extracted, was reverse transcribed into cDNA for use as the sequencing template. Here immunoSEQ multiplex PCR was the method, and the copy in TCRdb shows in-frame clones only, minus some. The table records about 190,000 clones, more than 50% of them present only once. The germline CDR1 and CDR2 sequences are SGHVS and FNYEAQ. The CDR3 runs 15 residues. The junction had 1 base not matched to a gene; V was cut back by 0 bases and J by 5 bases. The treatment is: oral pan-JAK inhibitor, 5-10 mg twice daily. The rearrangement joins TRBV7-6 to TRBJ2-2, with 9 positions matching TRBD1. This receptor was obtained from a human donor with alopecia areata. The sequencing here drew on CD4+ T cells sorted from blood, taken at week 24, from a patient treated with tofacitinib. The CDR3 DNA follows: TGTGCCAGCAGCTTAGCGACAGGGGGAACCGGGGAGCTGTTTTTT. Its translation: CASSLATGGTGELFF.